This T cell receptor beta chain originates from a study of response to subunit inactivated influenza vaccine. Trimming removed 4 bases from V and 2 bases from J, with 27 bases in between. The CDR3 covers 19 residues. Germline loops: CDR1 SGHRS, CDR2 YFSETQ. TCRdb independently ran MiXCR on the RT-PCR reads; one entry per CDR3 protein. The repertoire holds 180,000 or so distinct CDR3 sequences, with about an eighth as singletons. This clonotype was detected ten times or more. This same sample was also part of a study on T cells expressing NK-cell markers. From that report: Researchers built TCR beta cDNA using 5'RACE template switching with UMIs. The authors derived TCR beta repertoires from sorted CD3+CD56+NKG2C+, CD3+CD56+NKG2C- and CD3+CD56-NKG2C+ T cells. Topping the CD3+CD56-NKG2C+ fraction as well were these clonotypes, in a few donors.

The sequenced sample was CD8+ T cells sorted from PBMCs, obtained about 11 days after vaccination. The rearrangement joins TRBV5-1 to TRBJ1-1; possibly TRBD1 for D (6 bases). The sequence derives from a man aged 45-60 years who received an inactivated influenza vaccine. In nucleotides, the CDR3 is TGCGCCAGCAGCCGCACACCCAGGGGCGTACAGTATCTTAACACTGAAGCTTTCTTT. Translating it yields CASSRTPRGVQYLNTEAFF.